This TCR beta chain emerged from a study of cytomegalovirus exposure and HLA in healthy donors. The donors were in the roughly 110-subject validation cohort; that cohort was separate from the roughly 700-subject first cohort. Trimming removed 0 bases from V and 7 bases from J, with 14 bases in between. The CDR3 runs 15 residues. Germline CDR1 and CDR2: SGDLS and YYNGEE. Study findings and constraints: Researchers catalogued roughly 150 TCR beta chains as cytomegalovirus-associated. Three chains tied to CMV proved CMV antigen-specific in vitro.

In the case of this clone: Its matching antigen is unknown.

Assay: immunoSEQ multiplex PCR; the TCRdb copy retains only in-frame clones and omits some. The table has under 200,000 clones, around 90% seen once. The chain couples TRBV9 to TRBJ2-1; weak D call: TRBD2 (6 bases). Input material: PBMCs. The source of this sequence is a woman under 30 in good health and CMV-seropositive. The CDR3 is CASSVEGLGSNEQFF. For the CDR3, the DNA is TGTGCCAGCAGCGTAGAAGGTCTCGGGAGTAATGAGCAGTTCTTC.